Each of the 12 T cell receptor beta chains below was sequenced from the same sample in a study of T cell responses to AZD1222 COVID-19 vaccine (dated by TCRdb to the early 2020s). The time point label on this specimen signifies: baseline before first vaccination. Libraries were made using the immunoSEQ multiplex PCR assay. The table was pulled from immuneACCESS by TCRdb, which kept in-frame rearrangements only. Such tables lose some clones; where checked, under half of the loss comes from unresolved V genes, and the rest has no known cause. The sample contains about 110,000 clones, roughly 86% of them found a single time. Under 4% of the sample is in the top ten clones. The source material was peripheral blood, sampled on day 0 of AZD1222 vaccination. These receptors all come from an adult in good health.

The genes are TRBV5-4 and TRBJ1-6, with a possible D match to TRBD1 (5 bases). Trimming removed 1 base from V and 10 bases from J, with 12 bases in between. The CDR3 loop spans 14 amino acids. Germline V gene lookup returns CDR1 SGHNT and CDR2 YYREEE (reference sequence). The CDR3 loop reads CASSLIQGQSPLHF. CDR3 nucleotide sequence: TGTGCCAGCAGCTTGATCCAGGGTCAATCACCCCTCCACTTT.

V is TRBV10-3 and J is TRBJ1-4; no firm D call. Trimming stripped 6 bases from V and 8 bases from J, with 13 bases between. Germline CDR1 ENHRY, CDR2 SYGVKD. This CDR3 contains 13 residues. The CDR3 is CAISARIEEKLFF. In DNA, the CDR3 is TGTGCCATCAGCGCCAGAATAGAAGAAAAACTGTTTTTT.

This chain connects TRBV9 to TRBJ1-2; the match to TRBD1 covers 7 bases. The CDR3 sequence is 16 residues long. The germline V gene has CDR1 SGDLS and CDR2 YYNGEE. Unmatched junction bases numbered 9, after V lost 0 bases and J lost 4 bases. The CDR3 here is CASSVDHRSGGYGYTF. The CDR3 region has the DNA TGTGCCAGCAGCGTAGATCATAGATCAGGGGGCTATGGCTACACCTTC.

The chain employs TRBV10-1 and TRBJ2-7, with D uncertain. V was cut by 10 bases and J by 5 bases, with 21 bases left in between. CDR1 and CDR2 (germline): WNHNN, SYGVQD (reference sequence). There are 14 residues in the CDR3. CDR3 region: CATNFQVLFHEQYF. CDR3 in DNA: TGCGCCACCAACTTCCAGGTTTTGTTCCACGAGCAGTACTTC.

The chain has TRBV2 and TRBJ2-7, with TRBD2 matching over 8 bases. The CDR3 covers 16 residues. Germline V gene lookup returns CDR1 SNHLY and CDR2 FYNNEI. V lost 3 bases and J lost 5; bases outside the gene matches: 12. CDR3: CASSDGAGRGMHEQYF. As DNA, the CDR3 is TGTGCCAGCAGTGATGGGGCCGGGAGGGGAATGCACGAGCAGTACTTC. The full variable domain, with the rest looked up from reference TRBV2 and TRBJ2-7, is EPEVTQTPSHQVTQMGQEVILRCVPISNHLYFYWYRQILGQKVEFLVSFYNNEISEKSEIFDDQFSVERPDGSNFTLKIRSTKLEDSAMYFCASSDGAGRGMHEQYFGPGTRLTVT.

V gene TRBV13 combines with J gene TRBJ2-4, with 9 bases fitting TRBD2. V was pared by 2 bases and J by 0 bases, with 11 bases of the junction left unmatched. This CDR3 comprises 19 residues. CDR1 is PRHDT and CDR2 is FYEKMQ in the germline V gene (reference sequence). The CDR3 here is CASSLPVSGGELAKNIQYF. CDR3 nucleotides: TGTGCCAGCAGCTTACCAGTTAGCGGGGGTGAACTAGCCAAAAACATTCAGTACTTC.

The V and J genes are TRBV29-1 and TRBJ2-7; D is uncertain. Germline V gene data show CDR1 as SQVTM and CDR2 as ANQGSEA. The CDR3 contains 12 residues. V was shortened by 4 bases and J by 6 bases, with 13 bases between the two germline ends. The DNA for the CDR3 is TGCAGCGTTGGGGATGGGTTTAGCGAGCAGTACTTC. Protein product: CSVGDGFSEQYF.

This clone was observed many times. This chain joins TRBV12-3 or TRBV12-4 and TRBJ2-7; D possibly corresponds to TRBD2 (5 bases). This CDR3 has 13 residues. Deletions cut 6 bases from V and 2 bases from J, with 11 bases between. The CDR3 bases are TGTGCCAGCAGCCCACGGGGAACCTACGAGCAGTACTTC. Residues: CASSPRGTYEQYF.

In DNA form, the CDR3 reads TGTGCCAGCATTGAAGGTGAAAACGCTTTCTTT. Amino acid sequence: CASIEGENAFF. The V gene is TRBV28, the J gene TRBJ1-1; no definite D call. The CDR3 consists of 11 residues. V lost 7 bases to trimming and J lost 11 bases, with 14 bases between them. Germline CDR1 is MDHEN and CDR2 is SYDVKM.

This sequence joins TRBV28 and TRBJ2-7, with unresolved D. V gave up 4 bases and J gave up 3 bases, with 16 bases separating them. Germline CDR1 MDHEN, CDR2 SYDVKM. This CDR3 has 15 amino acids. The CDR3 loop is CASSSYAGSNYEQYF. In DNA form, the CDR3 reads TGTGCCAGCAGTTCCTACGCCGGGTCCAACTACGAGCAGTACTTC.

The chain carries TRBV6-4 and TRBJ1-1; no definite D call. From germline, CDR1 is MRHNA and CDR2 SNTAGT. The CDR3 sequence is 13 residues long. V lost 4 bases and J 1 base, leaving 7 bases between the germline ends. CDR3 amino acids: CASSVGANTEAFF. In DNA, the CDR3 is TGTGCCAGCAGTGTAGGAGCGAACACTGAAGCTTTCTTT.

This clone has a handful of counts. The chain is built from TRBV3-1 (or the pseudogene TRBV3-2) and TRBJ1-2; possible D gene TRBD1, 6 bases. The V end lost 4 bases, the J end lost 3 bases, and 18 bases lay between the germline ends. Germline V gene data show CDR1 as LGHDT and CDR2 as YNNKEL (reference sequence). The CDR3 totals 16 residues. CDR3 sequence (DNA): TGTGCCAGCAGCCTCAGGACAGCACCAGACTACTATGGCTACACCTTC. Its translation: CASSLRTAPDYYGYTF.